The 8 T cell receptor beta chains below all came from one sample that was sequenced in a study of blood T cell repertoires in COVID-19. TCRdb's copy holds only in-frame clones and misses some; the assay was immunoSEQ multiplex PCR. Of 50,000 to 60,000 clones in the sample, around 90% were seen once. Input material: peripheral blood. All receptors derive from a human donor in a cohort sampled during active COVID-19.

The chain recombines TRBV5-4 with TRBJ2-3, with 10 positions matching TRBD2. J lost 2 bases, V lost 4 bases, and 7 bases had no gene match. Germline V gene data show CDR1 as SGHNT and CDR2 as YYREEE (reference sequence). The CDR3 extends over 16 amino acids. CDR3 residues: CASSGTSGELTDTQYF. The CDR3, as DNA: TGTGCCAGCAGCGGAACTAGCGGGGAGCTCACAGATACGCAGTATTTT.

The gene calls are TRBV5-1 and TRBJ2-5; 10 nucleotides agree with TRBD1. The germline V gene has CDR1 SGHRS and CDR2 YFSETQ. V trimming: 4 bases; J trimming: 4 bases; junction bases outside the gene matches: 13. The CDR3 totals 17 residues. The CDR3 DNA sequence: TGCGCCAGCAGCCTGAATCGACAGGGGGCTTATGGAGAGACCCAGTACTTC. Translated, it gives CASSLNRQGAYGETQYF. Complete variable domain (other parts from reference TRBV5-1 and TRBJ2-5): KAGVTQTPRYLIKTRGQQVTLSCSPISGHRSVSWYQQTPGQGLQFLFEYFSETQRNKGNFPGRFSGRQFSNSRSEMNVSTLELGDSALYLCASSLNRQGAYGETQYFGPGTRLLVL.

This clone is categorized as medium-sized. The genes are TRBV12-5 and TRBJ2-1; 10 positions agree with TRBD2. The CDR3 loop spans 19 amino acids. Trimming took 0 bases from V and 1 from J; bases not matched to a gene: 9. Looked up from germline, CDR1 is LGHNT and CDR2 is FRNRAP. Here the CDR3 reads CASGLVTLAGGPSYNEQFF. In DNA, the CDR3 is TGTGCTAGTGGTTTGGTCACATTAGCGGGAGGCCCATCCTACAATGAGCAGTTCTTC.

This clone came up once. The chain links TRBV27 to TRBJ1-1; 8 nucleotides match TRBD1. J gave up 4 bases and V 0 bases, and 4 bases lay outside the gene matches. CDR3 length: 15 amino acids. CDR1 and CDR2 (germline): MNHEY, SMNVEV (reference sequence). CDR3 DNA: TGTGCCAGCAGTTTATCGGGACAGGTCGGCACTGAAGCTTTCTTT. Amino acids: CASSLSGQVGTEAFF.

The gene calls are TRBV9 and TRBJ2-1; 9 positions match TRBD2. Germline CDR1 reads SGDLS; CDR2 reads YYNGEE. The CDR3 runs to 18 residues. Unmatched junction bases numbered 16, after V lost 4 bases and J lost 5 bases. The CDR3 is CASSPRTRGGERDNEQFF. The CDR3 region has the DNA TGTGCCAGCAGCCCTAGGACGCGCGGGGGGGAAAGGGACAATGAGCAGTTCTTC. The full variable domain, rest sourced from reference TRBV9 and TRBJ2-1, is DSGVTQTPKHLITATGQRVTLRCSPRSGDLSVYWYQQSLDQGLQFLIQYYNGEERAKGNILERFSAQQFPDLHSELNLSSLELGDSALYFCASSPRTRGGERDNEQFFGPGTRLTVL.

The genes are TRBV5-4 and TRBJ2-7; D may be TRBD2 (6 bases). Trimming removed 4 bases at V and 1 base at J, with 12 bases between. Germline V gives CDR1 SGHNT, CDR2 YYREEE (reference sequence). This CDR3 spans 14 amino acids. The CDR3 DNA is TGTGCCAGCAGCGATGCGGGGATATCCTACGAGCAGTACTTC. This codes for CASSDAGISYEQYF.

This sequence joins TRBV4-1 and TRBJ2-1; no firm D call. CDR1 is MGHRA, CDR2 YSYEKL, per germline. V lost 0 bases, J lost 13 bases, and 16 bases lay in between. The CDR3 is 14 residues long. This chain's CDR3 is CASSQDPTGSTQFF. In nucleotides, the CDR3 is TGCGCCAGCAGCCAAGACCCTACCGGGTCCACACAGTTCTTC.

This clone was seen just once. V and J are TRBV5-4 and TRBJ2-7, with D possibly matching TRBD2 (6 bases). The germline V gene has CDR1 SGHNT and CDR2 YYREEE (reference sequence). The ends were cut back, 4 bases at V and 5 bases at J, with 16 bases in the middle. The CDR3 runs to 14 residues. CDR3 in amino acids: CASSPEFTSNEQYV. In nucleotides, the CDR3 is TGTGCCAGCAGCCCAGAGTTCACTAGCAACGAGCAGTACGTC.